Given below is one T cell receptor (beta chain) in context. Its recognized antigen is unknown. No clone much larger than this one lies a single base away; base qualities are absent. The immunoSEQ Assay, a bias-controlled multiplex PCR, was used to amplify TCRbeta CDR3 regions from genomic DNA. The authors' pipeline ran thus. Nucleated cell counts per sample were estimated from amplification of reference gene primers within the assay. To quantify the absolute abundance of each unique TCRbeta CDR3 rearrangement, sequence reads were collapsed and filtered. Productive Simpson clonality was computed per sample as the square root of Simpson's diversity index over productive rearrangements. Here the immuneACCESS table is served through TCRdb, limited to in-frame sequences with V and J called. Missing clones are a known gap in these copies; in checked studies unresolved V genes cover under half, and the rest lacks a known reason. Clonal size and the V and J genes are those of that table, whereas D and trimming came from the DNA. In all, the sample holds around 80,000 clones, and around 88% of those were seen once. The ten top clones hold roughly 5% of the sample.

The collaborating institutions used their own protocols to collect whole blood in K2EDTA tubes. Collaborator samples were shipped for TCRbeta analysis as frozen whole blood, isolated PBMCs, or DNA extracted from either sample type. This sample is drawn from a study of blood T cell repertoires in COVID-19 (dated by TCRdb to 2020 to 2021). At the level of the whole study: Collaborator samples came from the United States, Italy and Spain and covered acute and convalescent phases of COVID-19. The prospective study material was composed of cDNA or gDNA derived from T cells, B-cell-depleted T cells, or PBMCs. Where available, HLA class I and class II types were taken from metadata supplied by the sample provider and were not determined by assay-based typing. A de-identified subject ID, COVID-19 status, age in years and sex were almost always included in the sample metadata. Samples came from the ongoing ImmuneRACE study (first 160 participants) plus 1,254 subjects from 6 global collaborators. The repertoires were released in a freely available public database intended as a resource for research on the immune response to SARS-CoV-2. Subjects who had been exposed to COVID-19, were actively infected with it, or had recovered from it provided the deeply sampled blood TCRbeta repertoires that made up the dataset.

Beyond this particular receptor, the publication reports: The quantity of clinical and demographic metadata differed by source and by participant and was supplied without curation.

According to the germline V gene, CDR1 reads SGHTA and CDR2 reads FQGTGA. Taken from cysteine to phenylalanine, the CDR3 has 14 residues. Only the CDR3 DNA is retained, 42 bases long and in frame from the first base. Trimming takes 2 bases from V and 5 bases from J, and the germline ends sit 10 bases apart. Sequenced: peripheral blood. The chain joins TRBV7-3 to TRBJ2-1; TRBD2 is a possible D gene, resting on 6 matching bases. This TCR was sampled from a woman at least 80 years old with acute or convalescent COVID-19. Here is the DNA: TGTGCCAGCAGCTTATTAGCGGCAGACAATGAGCAGTTCTTC. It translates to CASSLLAADNEQFF.